One sample yielded the 25 T cell receptor beta chains listed below, sequenced in a study of blood T cell repertoires in COVID-19. Libraries were prepared by immunoSEQ multiplex PCR; TCRdb keeps only in-frame clonotypes and omits some of them. The data hold 250,000 to 350,000 clones, with 85% to 90% observed a single time. Sequencing was carried out using PBMCs or T cells enriched from blood (not recorded which). The receptors here all came from a woman between 18 and 29 years old with acute COVID-19.

The V and J genes are TRBV13 and TRBJ1-2; D is unresolved. Deletions cut 5 bases from V and 8 bases from J, with 15 bases between. Germline loops: CDR1 PRHDT, CDR2 FYEKMQ (reference sequence). The CDR3 contains 13 residues. The CDR3 here is CASSDTGFEGYTF. CDR3 DNA: TGTGCCAGCAGCGATACGGGGTTTGAAGGCTACACCTTC.

In nucleotides, the CDR3 is TGTGCCAGCAGGCCCGGGACAGGGTCCAATGGCTACACCTTC. As protein: CASRPGTGSNGYTF. V gene TRBV27 combines with J gene TRBJ1-2; 9 nucleotides agree with TRBD1. V lost 6 bases to trimming and J lost 6 bases; unmatched junction nucleotides: 8. There are 14 residues in the CDR3. The V gene's germline CDR1 is MNHEY and CDR2 SMNVEV (reference sequence).

The chain is built from TRBV7-3 and TRBJ2-3, with D possibly matching TRBD1 (6 bases). The V and J ends lost 5 bases and 3 bases respectively, with 9 bases between them. Germline V lookup: CDR1 SGHTA, CDR2 FQGTGA. The length of the CDR3 is 13 residues. The CDR3 sequence: CASSPGQTDTQYF. As DNA, the CDR3 is TGTGCCAGCAGCCCAGGACAGACAGATACGCAGTATTTT.

V is TRBV30 and J is TRBJ1-1; TRBD1 might be the D (5 bases). Per germline, CDR1 GTSNPN and CDR2 SVGIG (reference sequence). CDR3 length equals 13 residues. CDR3 sequence (DNA): TGTGCATTAGGCAGGGTGGGGCCCACTGAAGCTTTCTTT. This encodes CALGRVGPTEAFF.

The chain combines TRBV6-5 with TRBJ1-2; no clear D gene. This CDR3 comprises 10 residues. Trimming stripped 4 bases from V and 8 bases from J, with 5 bases between. Per germline, CDR1 MNHEY and CDR2 SVGAGI. The CDR3 bases are TGTGCCAGCAGTTCGCAGGGCTACACCTTC. This encodes CASSSQGYTF.

The CDR3 nucleotides are TGCGCCAGCAGCTTGGGGACAGGGGGCGAGAAGGCTGAAGCTTTCTTT. Encoded protein: CASSLGTGGEKAEAFF. The gene calls are TRBV5-1 and TRBJ1-1, with 11 positions matching TRBD1. This CDR3 is built from 16 residues. The trim removed 0 bases at V and 6 bases at J, leaving 7 bases unmatched. Germline assignment: CDR1 SGHRS and CDR2 YFSETQ.

CDR3 residues: CASSLDRPYGYTF. For the CDR3, the DNA is TGTGCCAGCAGTTTGGACAGACCCTATGGCTACACCTTC. The gene calls are TRBV12-3 or TRBV12-4 and TRBJ1-2; possibly TRBD1 for D (6 bases). Trimming removed 3 bases at V and 4 bases at J, with 9 bases between. The CDR3 loop spans 13 amino acids.

The V and J genes are TRBV2 and TRBJ2-1, with 7 bases that match TRBD1. Unmatched junction bases numbered 8, after V lost 8 bases and J lost 7 bases. The germline V gene has CDR1 SNHLY and CDR2 FYNNEI. This CDR3 has 13 residues. The CDR3 is CASDGTDRNEQFF. In nucleotides, the CDR3 is TGTGCCAGCGACGGGACAGACCGAAATGAGCAGTTCTTC.

The CDR3 DNA reads as TGTGCCATCAGTGAGGGGACTAGCGGGAGGGGCGAGCAGTTCTTC. Translating it yields CAISEGTSGRGEQFF. The J gene is TRBJ2-1, the V gene TRBV10-3, with 16 bases matching TRBD2. The length of the CDR3 is 15 residues. Per the germline V gene, CDR1 is ENHRY and CDR2 is SYGVKD. The trim removed 2 bases at V and 10 bases at J, leaving 2 bases unmatched.

This clone was counted a single time. The V gene is TRBV29-1, the J gene TRBJ2-3, with D possibly TRBD2 on 5 matching bases. Trimming pared 7 bases from V and 5 bases from J, leaving 10 bases between. Per the germline V gene, CDR1 is SQVTM and CDR2 is ANQGSEA. This CDR3 has 11 residues. CDR3 amino acids: CSGEAGDTQYF. DNA of the CDR3: TGCAGCGGAGAGGCGGGAGATACGCAGTATTTT.

This chain uses TRBV23-1 with TRBJ2-7, with 7 bases matching TRBD1. TRBV23-1 is an open reading frame, and its role is uncertain. After removal of 5 bases from V and 4 bases from J, the junction contained 8 bases not matched to a gene. The CDR3 extends over 14 amino acids. The chain's CDR3 is CASSDRDGNYEQYF. CDR3 coding DNA: TGCGCCAGCAGTGACAGGGATGGGAATTACGAGCAGTACTTC.

CDR3 sequence: CASSAATGVSGNTIYF. The CDR3 bases are TGTGCCAGCAGTGCTGCCACAGGGGTCTCTGGAAACACCATATATTTT. The chain carries TRBV6-1 and TRBJ1-3, with TRBD1 identical over 7 bases. The CDR3 is made up of 16 amino acids. Germline trimming cut 4 bases from V and 0 bases from J; bases unmatched to any gene: 6. Germline-derived CDR1 and CDR2 are MNHNS and SASEGT.

V is TRBV6-1 and J is TRBJ2-1; D is perhaps TRBD1 (6 bases). The CDR3 sequence is 14 residues long. Germline V gene lookup returns CDR1 MNHNS and CDR2 SASEGT. The V end lost 3 bases, the J end lost 9 bases, and 15 bases lay between the germline ends. CDR3 DNA sequence: TGTGCCAGCAGTGACAAGATACGGACAGCTGAGCAGTTCTTC. Encoded protein: CASSDKIRTAEQFF.

The chain employs TRBV3-1 (or the pseudogene TRBV3-2) and TRBJ2-5, with a tentative D call TRBD2 (6 bases). This CDR3 is built from 14 residues. The germline CDR1 and CDR2 sequences are LGHDT and YNNKEL (reference sequence). Trimming left V 0 bases short and J 4 bases short, with 9 bases between. The CDR3 here is CASSQENSGETQYF. CDR3 sequence (DNA): TGTGCCAGCAGCCAAGAGAATAGCGGAGAGACCCAGTACTTC.

The rearrangement uses TRBV23-1 and TRBJ2-1, with D tentatively TRBD2 (6 bases). TRBV23-1 is sorted into the ORF group, with uncertain function. The CDR3 is 17 amino acids. The V gene lost 0 bases and the J gene lost 3 bases, with 15 bases spanning the gap. DNA of the CDR3: TGCGCCAGCAGTCAATCGAGTAGGGGAGGACACTACAATGAGCAGTTCTTC. Its translation is CASSQSSRGGHYNEQFF.

The chain uses TRBV27 and TRBJ2-3; possible D gene TRBD2, 6 bases. Germline lookup yields CDR1 MNHEY and CDR2 SMNVEV (reference sequence). This CDR3 is built from 13 residues. Trimming cost V 8 bases and J 3 bases, with 12 bases left between them. The CDR3, as DNA: TGTGCCAGCGGGGGGAGTTTAACAGATACGCAGTATTTT. This encodes CASGGSLTDTQYF.

The chain employs TRBV24-1 and TRBJ1-2; TRBD1 is a possible D gene (5 bases). CDR1 is KGHDR, CDR2 SFDVKD, per germline. Trimming pared 2 bases from V and 6 bases from J, leaving 24 bases between. The CDR3 has 18 amino acids. The CDR3 loop reads CATSDSYPSRDGRDGYTF. In DNA form, the CDR3 reads TGTGCCACCAGTGATTCTTACCCCTCCCGGGACGGGAGAGATGGCTACACCTTC.

This rearrangement joins TRBV4-2 to TRBJ1-1; no clear D. Germline loops: CDR1 LGHNA, CDR2 YNFKEQ. V dropped 4 bases and J dropped 3 bases, with 9 bases sitting between them. This CDR3 is 13 amino acids long. In DNA form, the CDR3 reads TGTGCCAGCAGCCCCCGGCAGGACACTGAAGCTTTCTTT. It codes for CASSPRQDTEAFF.

The chain combines TRBV15 with TRBJ2-3, with 10 positions matching TRBD2. Trimming cost V 6 bases and J 5 bases; bases outside gene matches: 14. Germline V gives CDR1 LNHNV, CDR2 YYDKDF (reference sequence). CDR3 size: 17 residues. The CDR3 nucleotides are TGTGCCACCAGGAGGACTAGCGGAACCCGGGTAGAAGATACGCAGTATTTT. Encoded protein: CATRRTSGTRVEDTQYF.

A single count supports this clone. J is TRBJ1-2 and V is TRBV12-3 or TRBV12-4; D is ambiguous. V lost 7 bases, J lost 0 bases, and 9 bases lay in between. The CDR3 spans 13 residues. The CDR3 spells CASKTGPNYGYTF. The CDR3 DNA reads as TGTGCCAGCAAGACGGGTCCTAACTATGGCTACACCTTC.

The J gene is TRBJ2-2, the V gene TRBV12-5, with 11 bases aligning to TRBD2. CDR1 LGHNT and CDR2 FRNRAP come from the germline V gene. CDR3 length: 18 amino acids. V was pared by 0 bases and J by 5 bases, with 8 bases of the junction left unmatched. CDR3 sequence: CASGLVTKTSGITGELFF. In DNA, the CDR3 is TGTGCTAGTGGTTTGGTTACGAAGACTAGCGGGATTACCGGGGAGCTGTTTTTT. Supplemented by reference TRBV12-5 and TRBJ2-2, the full variable domain reads DARVTQTPRHKVTEMGQEVTMRCQPILGHNTVFWYRQTMMQGLELLAYFRNRAPLDDSGMPKDRFSAEMPDATLATLKIQPSEPRDSAVYFCASGLVTKTSGITGELFFGEGSRLTVL.

This clone has just a few counts. This CDR3 reads CASSTTGGMDTGELFF. The CDR3 DNA follows: TGTGCCAGTAGTACGACAGGGGGAATGGACACCGGGGAGCTGTTTTTT. The V call is TRBV19, the J call TRBJ2-2, with 9 bases identical to TRBD1. Trimming at V came to 4 bases and at J to 3 bases, leaving 6 bases not matched to a gene. The CDR3 totals 16 residues. Germline V lookup: CDR1 LNHDA, CDR2 SQIVND (reference sequence). Based on the CDR3 plus reference TRBV19 and TRBJ2-2, the full variable domain is DGGITQSPKYLFRKEGQNVTLSCEQNLNHDAMYWYRQDPGQGLRLIYYSQIVNDFQKGDIAEGYSVSREKKESFPLTVTSAQKNPTAFYLCASSTTGGMDTGELFFGEGSRLTVL.

V and J are TRBV5-5 and TRBJ1-2, with unresolved D. Germline CDR1 SGHKS, CDR2 YYEKEE (reference sequence). The CDR3 loop spans 12 amino acids. V was cut by 1 base and J by 5 bases, with 6 bases left in between. The CDR3 DNA is TGTGCCAGCAGCTTGTTTGCGTATGGCTACACCTTC. This translates into CASSLFAYGYTF.

This chain uses TRBV6-4 with TRBJ2-1; D is ambiguous. The germline V gene has CDR1 MRHNA and CDR2 SNTAGT. This CDR3 comprises 12 residues. With 6 bases removed from V and 5 bases from J, the gap between germline ends came to 8 bases. CDR3 nucleotides: TGTGCCAGCAGCCAGCGAGACAATGAGCAGTTCTTC. It is translated as CASSQRDNEQFF.

Comment on this clone: In this CDR3 the conserved last residue, phenylalanine or tryptophan, is missing, so a read error is likely. The limits of the CDR3 on the DNA are not certain, so only TCRdb's listed CDR3 is given. The V call is TRBV2, the J call TRBJ2-7; the table's D call, TRBD1, was not checked against the DNA. The CDR3 numbers 13 amino acids, ends counted. CDR1 SNHLY and CDR2 FYNNEI come from the germline V gene. CDR3 region: CASSETGSPGPLG.